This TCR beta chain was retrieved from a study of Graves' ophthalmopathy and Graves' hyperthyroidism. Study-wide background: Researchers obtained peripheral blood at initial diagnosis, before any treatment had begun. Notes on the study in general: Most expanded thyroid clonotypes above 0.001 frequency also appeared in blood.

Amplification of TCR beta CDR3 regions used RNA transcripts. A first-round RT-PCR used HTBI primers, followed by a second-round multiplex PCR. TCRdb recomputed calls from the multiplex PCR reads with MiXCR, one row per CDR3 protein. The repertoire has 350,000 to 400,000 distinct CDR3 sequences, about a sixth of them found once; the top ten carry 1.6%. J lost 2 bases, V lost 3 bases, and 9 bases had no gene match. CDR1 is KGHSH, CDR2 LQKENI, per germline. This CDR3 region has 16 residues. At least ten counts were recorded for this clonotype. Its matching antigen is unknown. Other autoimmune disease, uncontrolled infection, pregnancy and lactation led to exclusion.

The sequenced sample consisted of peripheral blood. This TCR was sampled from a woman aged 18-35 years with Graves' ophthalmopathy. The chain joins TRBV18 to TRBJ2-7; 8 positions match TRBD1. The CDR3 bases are TGTGCCAGCTCACCTCCTCGACAGGGGAGTACCTACGAGCAGTACTTC. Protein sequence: CASSPPRQGSTYEQYF.